The 13 T cell receptor beta chains presented below share a single source sample, sequenced in a study of T-cell memory formation after mild COVID-19. TCRdb independently ran MiXCR on the 5' RACE reads; one entry per CDR3 protein. The table shows about 560,000 distinct CDR3 sequences, with about a fifth occurring only once. The source material was PBMCs or a T cell subset sorted from them (not recorded which). These receptors came from an adult woman who had mild COVID-19 (a few samples of this study predate the infection). Cell type and time point are not known.

This clonotype was counted a single time. The chain joins TRBV6-5 to TRBJ2-5; D may correspond to TRBD1 or TRBD2 (6 bases each). Trimming removed 8 bases from V and 4 bases from J, with 20 bases in between. This CDR3 has 15 residues. Germline V gives CDR1 MNHEY, CDR2 SVGAGI. The CDR3 DNA reads as TGTGCCAGCGCTCCCCGAGGGGGGCCGGGAGAGACCCAGTACTTC. It codes for CASAPRGGPGETQYF.

This chain's CDR3 is CASSIGLAGVLSYNEQFF. DNA for the CDR3: TGTGCCAGCAGCATTGGACTAGCGGGGGTCCTATCCTACAATGAGCAGTTCTTC. V usage is TRBV9 and J usage is TRBJ2-1; 13 bases match TRBD2. CDR1 SGDLS and CDR2 YYNGEE come from the germline V gene. V lost 4 bases to trimming and J lost 1 base; unmatched junction nucleotides: 8. The CDR3 loop spans 18 amino acids.

J is TRBJ2-1 and V is TRBV2; 8 nucleotides agree with TRBD1. Germline-derived CDR1 and CDR2 are SNHLY and FYNNEI. J was trimmed by 0 bases and V by 8 bases; bases with no gene match: 18. The CDR3 has 19 amino acids. DNA of the CDR3: TGTGCCAGCTTTGGTTGGACGGACAGGGAACAAAGCTCCTACAATGAGCAGTTCTTC. It is translated as CASFGWTDREQSSYNEQFF.

DNA for the CDR3: TGTGCCAGCAGTCAGAAGGGCGGGAGCGCCCTAGAGACCCAGTACTTC. Translating gives CASSQKGGSALETQYF. The rearrangement uses TRBV6-5 and TRBJ2-5, with 7 bases matching TRBD2. The CDR3 runs to 16 residues. The V gene's germline CDR1 is MNHEY and CDR2 SVGAGI. J gave up 4 bases and V 5 bases, and 13 bases lay outside the gene matches.

The J gene is TRBJ1-5, the V gene TRBV19; D not certain. With 3 bases removed from V and 4 bases from J, the gap between germline ends came to 7 bases. This CDR3 has 13 amino acids. CDR1 is LNHDA and CDR2 is SQIVND in the germline V gene (reference sequence). This chain's CDR3 is CASSIPGNQPQHF. DNA for the CDR3: TGTGCCAGTAGTATTCCTGGGAATCAGCCCCAGCATTTT.

The genes are TRBV19 and TRBJ2-1; D is unclear. The germline V and J ends were trimmed by 7 bases and 4 bases, with 11 bases remaining between them. This CDR3 spans 13 amino acids. Looked up from germline, CDR1 is LNHDA and CDR2 is SQIVND (reference sequence). The CDR3: CASTPDGYNEQFF. DNA for the CDR3: TGTGCCAGTACTCCGGACGGATACAATGAGCAGTTCTTC.

This rearrangement joins TRBV5-5 to TRBJ2-3; unclear D gene. CDR3 length equals 17 residues. The germline CDR1 and CDR2 sequences are SGHKS and YYEKEE (reference sequence). The V end lost 4 bases, the J end lost 0 bases, and 18 bases lay between the germline ends. Written as DNA, the CDR3 is TGTGCCAGCAGCCCGGAAGGAGTCTGGGGTAGCACAGATACGCAGTATTTT. Protein sequence: CASSPEGVWGSTDTQYF.

This clonotype was observed a handful of times. The V and J genes are TRBV27 and TRBJ1-3; 8 bases line up with TRBD1. The CDR3 extends over 19 amino acids. Trimming cost V 5 bases and J 0 bases; bases outside gene matches: 15. CDR1 is MNHEY and CDR2 is SMNVEV in the germline V gene (reference sequence). CDR3 nucleotides: TGTGCCAGCAGTCCCCCTTTCCAGGGGGCGCCTTGCTCTGGAAACACCATATATTTT. This sequence encodes CASSPPFQGAPCSGNTIYF.

The genes are TRBV24-1 and TRBJ2-1; 11 nucleotides match TRBD2. The J segment lost 2 bases and the V segment lost 4 bases, leaving 9 bases of the junction unmatched. This CDR3 is built from 18 residues. Germline lookup yields CDR1 KGHDR and CDR2 SFDVKD. DNA for the CDR3: TGTGCCACCAGTGACCCTACACTAGCGGGAGATACCTACAATGAGCAGTTCTTC. This encodes CATSDPTLAGDTYNEQFF.

This chain joins TRBV7-8 and TRBJ2-5; TRBD1 matches at 7 bases. Germline CDR1 and CDR2: SGHVS and FQNEAQ. This CDR3 is 15 amino acids long. The V and J ends lost 5 bases and 2 bases, in that order; junction bases with no gene match: 8. In nucleotides, the CDR3 is TGTGCCAGCAGCCTACCCGGGACAGCTCAAGAGACCCAGTACTTC. Translating gives CASSLPGTAQETQYF.

The J gene is TRBJ1-3, the V gene TRBV30; 9 nucleotides line up with TRBD1. There are 19 residues in the CDR3. Germline CDR1 reads GTSNPN; CDR2 reads SVGIG (reference sequence). Trimming took 0 bases from V and 1 from J; bases not matched to a gene: 13. CDR3 bases: TGTGCCTGGAGTGTACGAATCGGGACAGGGAGAAGATCTGGAAACACCATATATTTT. Amino acids: CAWSVRIGTGRRSGNTIYF.

This chain links TRBV11-2 with TRBJ2-3, with 7 bases that match TRBD2. The CDR3 runs to 17 residues. Germline CDR1 is SGHAT and CDR2 is FQNNGV. J was trimmed by 5 bases and V by 0 bases; bases with no gene match: 11. DNA of the CDR3: TGTGCCAGCAGCTTAGATTTTGGCTCTAGCGGATTAGATACGCAGTATTTT. It specifies CASSLDFGSSGLDTQYF.

The genes are TRBV5-1 and TRBJ1-4; 7 nucleotides agree with TRBD1. The germline gives CDR1 SGHRS, CDR2 YFSETQ. Trimming cost V 0 bases and J 7 bases; bases outside gene matches: 6. The CDR3 is made up of 15 amino acids. The CDR3 coding sequence is TGCGCCAGCAGCTTGGCACAGGGGAGTGGTGAAAAACTGTTTTTT. As protein: CASSLAQGSGEKLFF.